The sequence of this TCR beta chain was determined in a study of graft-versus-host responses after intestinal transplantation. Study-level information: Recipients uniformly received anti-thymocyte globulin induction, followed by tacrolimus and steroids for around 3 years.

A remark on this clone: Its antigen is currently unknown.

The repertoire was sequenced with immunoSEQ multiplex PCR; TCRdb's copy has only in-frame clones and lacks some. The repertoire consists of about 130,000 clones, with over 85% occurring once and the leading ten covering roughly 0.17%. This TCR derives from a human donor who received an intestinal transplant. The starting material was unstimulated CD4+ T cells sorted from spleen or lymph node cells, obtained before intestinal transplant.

CDR3 nucleotides: TGTGCCAGCAGATTTCAAGGGACTATCGAGCAGTTCTTC. It translates to CASRFQGTIEQFF. The J gene is TRBJ2-1, the V gene TRBV5-4; 7 nucleotides match TRBD2. This CDR3 contains 13 residues. CDR1 is SGHNT, CDR2 YYREEE, per germline (reference sequence). The trim removed 5 bases at V and 10 bases at J, leaving 9 bases unmatched.